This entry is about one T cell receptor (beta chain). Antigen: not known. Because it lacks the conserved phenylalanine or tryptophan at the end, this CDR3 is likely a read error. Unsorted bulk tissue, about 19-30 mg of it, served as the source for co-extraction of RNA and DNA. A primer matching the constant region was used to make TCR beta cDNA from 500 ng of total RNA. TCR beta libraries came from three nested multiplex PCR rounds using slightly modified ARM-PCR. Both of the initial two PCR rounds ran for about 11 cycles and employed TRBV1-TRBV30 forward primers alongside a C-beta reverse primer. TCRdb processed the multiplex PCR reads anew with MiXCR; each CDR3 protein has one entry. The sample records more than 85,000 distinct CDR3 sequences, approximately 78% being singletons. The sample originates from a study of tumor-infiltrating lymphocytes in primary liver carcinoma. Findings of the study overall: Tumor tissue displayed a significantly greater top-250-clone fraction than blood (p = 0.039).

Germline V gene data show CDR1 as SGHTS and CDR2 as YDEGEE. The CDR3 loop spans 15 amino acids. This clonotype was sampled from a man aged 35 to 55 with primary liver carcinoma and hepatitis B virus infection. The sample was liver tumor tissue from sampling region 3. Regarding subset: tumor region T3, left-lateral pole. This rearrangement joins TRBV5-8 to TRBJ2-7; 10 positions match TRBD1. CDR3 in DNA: TGTGTCAGCAGCTTACACGGACAGGGGGCCTACGAGCAGTACCTC. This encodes CVSSLHGQGAYEQYL.